This is a list of T cell receptor beta chains from one sample in a study of blood T cell repertoires in COVID-19. Sequencing was performed with immunoSEQ multiplex PCR; in TCRdb, only in-frame clones are kept and a portion is missing. Of some 90,000 clones listed, approximately 89% are singletons. Sequencing was carried out using peripheral blood. The receptors were sampled from a man in his fifties with acute or convalescent COVID-19. The CDR3 runs from the conserved cysteine through the conserved F or W. Fields, in order: clone size, D gene, V gene, J gene, CDR3 DNA, CDR3 protein. A D gene is named only where the DNA matches it firmly. Expanded clones get a size class; other rows say once, few or many, or leave the size out.

-	-	TRBV2	TRBJ1-6	TGTGCCAGCGGGGAGGGACTGATTAATTCACCCCTCCACTTT	CASGEGLINSPLHF
-	-	TRBV13	TRBJ1-6	TGTGCCAGCAGCCCGAGGAGGAATTCACCCCTCCACTTT	CASSPRRNSPLHF
-	TRBD1	TRBV6-8	TRBJ1-5	TGTGCCAGCAGCCGTGGACAGGGAAATCGTCAGCCCCAGCATTTT	CASSRGQGNRQPQHF
-	TRBD2	TRBV9	TRBJ2-3	TGTGCCAGCAGCCCAAGACTAGCGGGGGTAGGAGATACGCAGTATTTT	CASSPRLAGVGDTQYF
-	TRBD1	TRBV19	TRBJ1-5	TGTGCCAGTAGTATGGGACAGGCGGTAAATCAGCCCCAGCATTTT	CASSMGQAVNQPQHF
-	-	TRBV7-2	TRBJ2-3	TGTGCCAGCAGCTTAGGGACTAGCACAGATACGCAGTATTTT	CASSLGTSTDTQYF
-	TRBD1	TRBV27	TRBJ1-5	TGTGCCAGCAGTTTAGGGGACGGACAGGGGGCAAATCAGCCCCAGCATTTT	CASSLGDGQGANQPQHF
-	-	TRBV7-2	TRBJ2-3	TGTGCCAGCAGCACAACTAGTACAGATACGCAGTATTTT	CASSTTSTDTQYF
once	-	TRBV7-2	TRBJ1-2	TGTGCCAGCAGCTTAGTACAGACTAACTATGGCTACACCTTC	CASSLVQTNYGYTF
-	-	TRBV6-5	TRBJ2-3	TGTGCCAGCAGTCCGGCAGGAGATACGCAGTATTTT	CASSPAGDTQYF
-	TRBD1	TRBV19	TRBJ2-5	TGTGCCAGTAGCCCGGGACAGGGAGGGAGGACCCAGTACTTC	CASSPGQGGRTQYF
-	-	TRBV19	TRBJ1-5	TGTGCCAGTAGTATAATCGGGGGGGACCAGCCCCAGCATTTT	CASSIIGGDQPQHF
-	TRBD1	TRBV28	TRBJ2-5	TGTGCCAGCAGTTTATTGGGACAGATACAAGAGACCCAGTACTTC	CASSLLGQIQETQYF
once	-	TRBV6-5	TRBJ1-6	TGTGCCAGCCGGAATACAGGAGATTCACCCCTCCACTTT	CASRNTGDSPLHF
-	-	TRBV7-9	TRBJ2-5	TGTGCCAGCAGCTTAGCGCAGGGGGAGACCCAGTACTTC	CASSLAQGETQYF
-	TRBD1	TRBV5-5	TRBJ1-4	TGTGCCAGCAGCCCAAGTGGGGCAGCCCCAGGGGGTGAAAAACTGTTTTTT	CASSPSGAAPGGEKLFF
few	TRBD1	TRBV4-1	TRBJ2-1	TGCGCCAGCAGCCGAGAGGGACAGGGCAACAATGAGCAGTTCTTC	CASSREGQGNNEQFF
-	-	TRBV10-3	TRBJ2-7	TGTGCCATCAGTGAGTCGGGGAGCTCCTACGAGCAGTACTTC	CAISESGSSYEQYF
-	TRBD1	TRBV5-6	TRBJ1-5	TGTGCCAGCAGCCGGGACAGGGTAGGGCAGCCCCAGCATTTT	CASSRDRVGQPQHF
-	TRBD1	TRBV6-5	TRBJ2-1	TGTGCCACCGACGACAGGGGGCCTTACAATGAGCAGTTCTTC	CATDDRGPYNEQFF
once	TRBD2	TRBV11-2	TRBJ2-1	TGTGCCAGCAGCTCCCCTGGACTAGCGGGTGGAAGCTCCTACAATGAGCAGTTCTTC	CASSSPGLAGGSSYNEQFF
-	TRBD1	TRBV19	TRBJ1-5	TGTGCCAGTAGTCAGGAACAGGGGGCAGGTCAGCCCCAGCATTTT	CASSQEQGAGQPQHF
-	TRBD2	TRBV4-1	TRBJ2-1	TGCGCCAGCAGCCAAGAGGCTAGCGGGAGGACAATGTTCTTC	CASSQEASGRTMFF
-	TRBD1	TRBV4-1	TRBJ2-3	TGCGCCAGCAGCCAAAACAGAAGAAACAGGGGGCGAGGCACAGATACGCAGTATTTT	CASSQNRRNRGRGTDTQYF